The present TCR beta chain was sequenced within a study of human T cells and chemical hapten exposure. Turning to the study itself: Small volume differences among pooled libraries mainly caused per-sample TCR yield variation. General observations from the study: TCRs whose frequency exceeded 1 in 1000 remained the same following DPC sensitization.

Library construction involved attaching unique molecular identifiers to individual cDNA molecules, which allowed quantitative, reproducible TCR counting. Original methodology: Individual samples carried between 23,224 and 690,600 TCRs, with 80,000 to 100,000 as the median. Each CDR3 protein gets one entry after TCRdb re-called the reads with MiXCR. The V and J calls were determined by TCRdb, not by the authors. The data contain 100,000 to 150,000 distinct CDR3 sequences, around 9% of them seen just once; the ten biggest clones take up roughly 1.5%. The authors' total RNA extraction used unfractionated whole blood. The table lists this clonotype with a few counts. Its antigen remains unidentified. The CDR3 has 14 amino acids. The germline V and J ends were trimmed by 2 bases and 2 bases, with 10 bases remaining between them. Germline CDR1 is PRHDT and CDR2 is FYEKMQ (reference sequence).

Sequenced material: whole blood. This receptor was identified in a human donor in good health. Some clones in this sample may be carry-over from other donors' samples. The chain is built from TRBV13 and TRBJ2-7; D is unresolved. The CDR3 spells CASSLNFDTYEQYF. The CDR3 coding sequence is TGTGCCAGCAGCTTAAATTTCGACACCTACGAGCAGTACTTC.